Listed here are 12 T cell receptor beta chains from one sample, sequenced in a study of tissue T cells after allogeneic stem cell transplantation. Data came from immunoSEQ multiplex PCR; TCRdb stores just in-frame clones and leaves some out. This table has over 45,000 clones, approximately 70% appearing once. Sequencing was done on a sample of sorted cells pooled from one or two spleens. The receptors come from a pool of C57BL/6 mice in good health.

As for this clone: Any gene name here is a mouse gene name. The read halts 1 residue ahead of the CDR3 end, with the missing end drawn from the germline J gene. V usage is TRBV31 and J usage is TRBJ2-1; TRBD2 aligns across 9 bases. The V and J ends lost 5 bases and 3 bases, in that order; junction bases with no gene match: 2. This CDR3 is 13 amino acids long. Germline lookup yields CDR1 GKSSPN and CDR2 SITVG. This CDR3 is CAWDWGTYAEQFF. The part of the CDR3 DNA that was read is TGTGCCTGGGACTGGGGGACCTATGCTGAGCAGTTC.

Notes on this clone: The germline and genes are mouse ones. The read terminates 1 residue ahead of where the CDR3 ends, so the germline J gene completes it. The chain couples TRBV5 to TRBJ2-1; maybe TRBD2 (6 bases). The CDR3 extends over 15 amino acids. The germline CDR1 and CDR2 sequences are LGHNA and YNLKQL (reference sequence). Trimming left V 0 bases short and J 3 bases short, with 9 bases between. The CDR3 sequence is CASSQDRGVYAEQFF. Incomplete CDR3 DNA: TGTGCCAGCAGCCAAGATCGGGGGGTCTATGCTGAGCAGTTC.

Comments on this clone: These gene names are mouse names. The CDR3 goes on 1 residue after the read ends, and that part is filled in from the germline J gene. The rearrangement uses TRBV19 and TRBJ2-1; TRBD2 matches 9 bases. From germline, CDR1 is FNHDT and CDR2 SITEND (reference sequence). The CDR3 has 14 residues. V lost 3 bases and J lost 6; bases outside the gene matches: 4. The CDR3 loop reads CASSKAGGVAEQFF. CDR3 bases read: TGTGCCAGCAGTAAGGCTGGGGGGGTTGCTGAGCAGTTC.

Turning to this clone: Each gene name is a mouse one. The read ends 1 residue before the CDR3 terminus; that terminus is restored from the germline J gene. The chain joins TRBV3 to TRBJ2-7; 12 nucleotides align to TRBD2. The germline V gene has CDR1 SNHLY and CDR2 FYNGKV (reference sequence). The length of the CDR3 is 14 residues. The V gene end was trimmed by 7 bases and the J gene end by 3 bases; junction bases not matched to a gene: 4. The DNA read from the CDR3 is TGTGCCAGCACCCGGACTGGGGGGGACTATGAACAGTAC. Translation gives CASTRTGGDYEQY. The full CDR3 protein is CASTRTGGDYEQYF.

As to this clone: All gene names here are mouse names. The read terminates 1 residue ahead of where the CDR3 ends, so the germline J gene completes it. J is TRBJ2-3 and V is TRBV19; 9 bases agree with TRBD2. CDR1 and CDR2 (germline): FNHDT, SITEND (reference sequence). The CDR3 consists of 16 residues. Germline trimming cut 1 base from V and 1 base from J; bases unmatched to any gene: 4. This CDR3 reads CASSINWGEGAETLYF. CDR3 DNA (partial): TGTGCCAGCAGTATAAACTGGGGGGAGGGTGCAGAAACGCTGTAT.

As concerns this clone: Genes and germline come from the mouse. The read comes to an end 1 residue before the CDR3 does, leaving the germline J gene to fill in the end. V and J are TRBV16 and TRBJ2-3; D gene ambiguous. CDR1 and CDR2 from the germline V gene are SGHSA and FRNQAP. The CDR3 has 12 residues. Trimming removed 0 bases from V and 2 bases from J, with 0 bases in between. CDR3 residues: CASSLDAETLYF. Incomplete CDR3 DNA: TGTGCAAGCAGCTTAGATGCAGAAACGCTGTAT.

To note about this clone: Gene names denote mouse genes. The read is 1 residue too short to cover the CDR3 end, so that end is filled in from the germline J gene. The J gene is TRBJ1-6, the V gene TRBV2; D not resolved. TRBJ1-6 is noted as an ORF with a role that remains uncertain. CDR1 is LGHNA and CDR2 is YSYQKL in the germline V gene. The CDR3 loop spans 15 amino acids. The V and J ends lost 1 base and 5 bases respectively, with 9 bases between them. The DNA read from the CDR3 is TGTGCCAGCAGCCAAGGGGAACAGAATAATTCGCCCCTCTAC. This encodes CASSQGEQNNSPLY. The full CDR3 protein is CASSQGEQNNSPLYF.

This clone was seen just once. Genes here carry mouse names. CDR3 sequence: CASSDPGNTEVFF. Incomplete CDR3 DNA: TGTGCCAGCAGTGATCCAGGGAACACAGAAGTCTTC. V gene TRBV13-1 combines with J gene TRBJ1-1; D is unclear. The read gets to within 1 residue of the CDR3 end, and the germline J gene fills in the rest. Germline V lookup: CDR1 NSHNY, CDR2 SYGAGN. The CDR3 runs 13 residues. The V and J ends lost 1 base and 1 base respectively, with 5 bases between them.

Concerning this clone: Mouse gene names apply. The read halts 1 residue ahead of the CDR3 end, with the missing end drawn from the germline J gene. Other DNA sequences of this sample code for an identical CDR3. The chain employs TRBV13-2 and TRBJ1-4; D gene ambiguous. The CDR3 is 14 amino acids. V was pared by 2 bases and J by 0 bases, with 5 bases between. CDR1 NNHNN and CDR2 SYGAGS come from the germline V gene (reference sequence). Partial CDR3 DNA: TGTGCCAGCGGTGACGCAGTTTCCAACGAAAGATTATTT. The encoded protein is CASGDAVSNERLF. From start to end, the CDR3 is CASGDAVSNERLFF.

In regard to this clone: Gene names and germline match the mouse. Coverage ceases 1 residue before the CDR3 finishes, and the germline J gene fills in the end. This sequence joins TRBV5 and TRBJ2-3; the D is unclear. The CDR3 is 13 residues long. V lost 5 bases and J 1 base, leaving 7 bases between the germline ends. CDR1 and CDR2 from the germline V gene are LGHNA and YNLKQL (reference sequence). This CDR3 is CASSKRGAETLYF. The CDR3 DNA, read in part, is TGTGCCAGCAGCAAGCGGGGTGCAGAAACGCTGTAT.

In the case of this clone: Gene names are the mouse ones. Read sequence stops 1 residue before the CDR3 end, and the germline J gene provides the missing end. The J gene is TRBJ2-1, the V gene TRBV14; 11 nucleotides align to TRBD2. Germline CDR1 is SGHDT and CDR2 is FRDEAV. V trimming: 5 bases; J trimming: 3 bases; junction bases outside the gene matches: 7. CDR3 length equals 16 residues. The CDR3 region is CASSSPGTGGYAEQFF. The CDR3 DNA, read in part, is TGTGCCAGCAGCAGTCCCGGGACTGGGGGCTATGCTGAGCAGTTC.

This clone was picked up a small number of times. The gene symbols are mouse symbols. The CDR3 end is not reached by the read, which stops 1 residue before it; the germline J gene fills it in. This sequence joins TRBV3 and TRBJ2-7, with a possible D match to TRBD1 (6 bases). V lost 0 bases and J 2 bases, leaving 8 bases between the germline ends. Looked up from germline, CDR1 is SNHLY and CDR2 is FYNGKV (reference sequence). This CDR3 has 14 residues. The CDR3 DNA, read in part, is TGTGCCAGCAGCTTAGCGGACAGAGCCTATGAACAGTAC. This codes for CASSLADRAYEQY. Given in full, the CDR3 is CASSLADRAYEQYF.